This entry lists 23 T cell receptor beta chains sequenced from one sample in a study of blood T cell repertoires in COVID-19. Only in-frame clones appear in the TCRdb table, and some are missing; sequencing was by immunoSEQ multiplex PCR. There are some 100,000 clones in the sample; approximately 91% occur only once, and roughly 17% lies in the top ten. The source material was peripheral blood. These receptors were taken from a man aged 45-65 years with acute or convalescent COVID-19.

This chain joins TRBV15 and TRBJ2-3, with 8 bases lining up with TRBD2. V shed 0 bases and J 6 bases; nucleotides not matched to a gene: 8. The CDR3 runs to 16 residues. Germline V gives CDR1 LNHNV, CDR2 YYDKDF (reference sequence). CDR3 residues: CATSRERGGQSDTQYF. CDR3 bases: TGTGCCACCAGCAGAGAACGGGGGGGGCAGAGTGATACGCAGTATTTT.

The V call is TRBV7-6, the J call TRBJ2-5; D may be TRBD2 (7 bases). Germline assignment: CDR1 SGHVS and CDR2 FNYEAQ. The CDR3 spans 15 residues. V dropped 0 bases and J dropped 5 bases, with 13 bases sitting between them. This CDR3 reads CASSLARGPSETQYF. CDR3 sequence (DNA): TGTGCCAGCAGCTTAGCGCGGGGGCCGAGTGAGACCCAGTACTTC.

V and J are TRBV7-8 and TRBJ2-1, with D possibly TRBD1 on 6 matching bases. Germline V lookup: CDR1 SGHVS, CDR2 FQNEAQ. V lost 5 bases, J lost 7 bases, and 18 bases lay in between. The CDR3 length is 15 residues. For the CDR3, the DNA is TGTGCCAGCAGCCTTATACAGGGTTTCTTGAATGAGCAGTTCTTC. Its translation is CASSLIQGFLNEQFF.

The rearrangement links TRBV24-1 to TRBJ1-2, with a weak D call TRBD1 (6 bases). Trimming removed 3 bases at V and 3 bases at J, with 16 bases between. There are 16 residues in the CDR3. Germline V gene data show CDR1 as KGHDR and CDR2 as SFDVKD. In DNA, the CDR3 is TGTGCCACCAGTGATCCAGGGACATTTTCCCACTATGGCTACACCTTC. Translating gives CATSDPGTFSHYGYTF.

This rearrangement joins TRBV12-3 or TRBV12-4 to TRBJ1-2; no clear D gene. Trimming shortened V by 5 bases and J by 3 bases, and 10 bases separated the two germline ends. The CDR3 sequence is 13 residues long. The CDR3 protein is CASSRSRDYGYTF. CDR3 DNA: TGTGCCAGCAGTCGTAGCCGGGACTATGGCTACACCTTC.

The rearrangement joins TRBV18 to TRBJ2-1, with 7 bases lining up with TRBD1. The CDR3 covers 14 residues. Germline CDR1 and CDR2: KGHSH and LQKENI. The J segment lost 4 bases and the V segment lost 3 bases, leaving 3 bases of the junction unmatched. The CDR3 reads CASSPTGVYNEQFF. The CDR3 DNA follows: TGTGCCAGCTCACCCACAGGGGTTTACAATGAGCAGTTCTTC.

CDR3: CASSPRSGGGYGYTF. CDR3 bases: TGTGCCAGCAGCCCCCGGTCGGGGGGAGGCTATGGCTACACCTTC. This chain joins TRBV3-1 (or the pseudogene TRBV3-2) and TRBJ1-2; D possibly corresponds to TRBD1 (5 bases). Germline V CDR1 and CDR2: LGHDT, YNNKEL (reference sequence). There are 15 residues in the CDR3. Trimming left V 4 bases short and J 4 bases short, with 16 bases between.

The chain combines TRBV7-2 with TRBJ1-5; D remains ambiguous. Germline V gene sequence: CDR1 SGHTA, CDR2 FQGNSA. Trimming stripped 1 base from V and 1 base from J, with 8 bases between. The CDR3 consists of 15 residues. The CDR3 bases are TGTGCCAGCAGCTTAGACTTTCGAAGCAATCAGCCCCAGCATTTT. This encodes CASSLDFRSNQPQHF.

The J gene is TRBJ1-1, the V gene TRBV13, with TRBD1 identical over 7 bases. J lost 0 bases, V lost 4 bases, and 5 bases had no gene match. From germline, CDR1 is PRHDT and CDR2 FYEKMQ (reference sequence). CDR3 length equals 15 residues. The CDR3 protein is CASSSTDRMNTEAFF. Here the CDR3 DNA reads TGTGCCAGCAGCTCCACGGACAGGATGAACACTGAAGCTTTCTTT.

The rearrangement joins TRBV4-1 to TRBJ2-3; 8 bases are shared with TRBD1. The CDR3 is made up of 16 amino acids. Germline CDR1 reads MGHRA; CDR2 reads YSYEKL. The J segment lost 6 bases and the V segment lost 4 bases, leaving 12 bases of the junction unmatched. The CDR3 is CASSPYRDRTGDTQYF. Written as DNA, the CDR3 is TGCGCCAGCAGCCCATACCGGGACAGGACTGGGGATACGCAGTATTTT.

The chain combines TRBV28 with TRBJ1-5, with D possibly TRBD1 on 6 matching bases. V was clipped by 8 bases and J by 1 base, with 12 bases between them. Germline-derived CDR1 and CDR2 are MDHEN and SYDVKM. This CDR3 is built from 14 residues. The CDR3 nucleotides read TGTGCCAGCCAAGGCGGACAGAGCAATCAGCCCCAGCATTTT. This translates into CASQGGQSNQPQHF.

Points on this clone: Other DNA sequences in this sample translate to the same CDR3. The CDR3 DNA follows: TGTGCCAGCAGCCCGAGACAGGGTACCTACGAGCAGTACTTC. Amino acid sequence: CASSPRQGTYEQYF. The rearrangement uses TRBV3-1 (or the pseudogene TRBV3-2) and TRBJ2-7; TRBD1 matches 7 bases. Unmatched junction bases numbered 5, after V lost 4 bases and J lost 2 bases. The CDR3 runs 14 residues. The germline V gene encodes CDR1 LGHDT and CDR2 YNNKEL (reference sequence).

This chain connects TRBV6-5 to TRBJ2-2; 7 nucleotides match TRBD2. The CDR3 runs to 14 residues. V lost 7 bases, J lost 12 bases, and 14 bases stayed unmatched. Germline V lookup: CDR1 MNHEY, CDR2 SVGAGI. The DNA of the CDR3 is TGTGCCAGCACCCTGGGAGCGGGGCCCCGGAAGCTGTTTTTT. It translates to CASTLGAGPRKLFF.

V usage is TRBV29-1 and J usage is TRBJ2-7; D is possibly TRBD1 (6 bases). From germline, CDR1 is SQVTM and CDR2 ANQGSEA. With 7 bases removed from V and 3 bases from J, the gap between germline ends came to 16 bases. The CDR3 is made up of 13 amino acids. The CDR3 DNA follows: TGCAGCGCCGGAGGTGGACAGAACTACGAGCAGTACTTC. Its protein is CSAGGGQNYEQYF.

The chain employs TRBV19 and TRBJ1-1; possible D gene TRBD1, 6 bases. V lost 5 bases and J lost 0, with 13 bases in between. The CDR3 runs to 15 residues. Germline V gives CDR1 LNHDA, CDR2 SQIVND (reference sequence). The CDR3 is CASSLSGQMNTEAFF. CDR3 bases: TGTGCCAGTAGTCTGTCGGGACAAATGAACACTGAAGCTTTCTTT.

The chain is built from TRBV4-1 and TRBJ2-3, with TRBD2 matching over 12 bases. CDR1 is MGHRA, CDR2 YSYEKL, per germline. The CDR3 sequence is 18 residues long. With 5 bases clipped from V and 5 bases from J, the junction kept 14 bases outside the gene matches. The CDR3 sequence is CASSIRTSGATVEDTQYF. The CDR3 coding sequence is TGCGCCAGCAGCATCCGGACTAGCGGGGCAACGGTGGAAGATACGCAGTATTTT.

The gene calls are TRBV19 and TRBJ1-2, with TRBD1 as a possible D gene (5 bases). Germline-derived CDR1 and CDR2 are LNHDA and SQIVND (reference sequence). The V gene lost 3 bases and the J gene lost 6 bases, with 11 bases spanning the gap. This CDR3 spans 13 amino acids. The CDR3 sequence: CASSIPPGDGYTF. CDR3 nucleotides: TGTGCCAGTAGTATCCCCCCGGGGGATGGCTACACCTTC.

CDR3 DNA: TGTGCCAGCAGTATCCGGGACAGCTACGAGCAGTACTTC. Encoded protein: CASSIRDSYEQYF. The chain is built from TRBV27 and TRBJ2-7, with 7 positions matching TRBD1. CDR1 MNHEY and CDR2 SMNVEV come from the germline V gene (reference sequence). The CDR3 has 13 amino acids. The V and J ends lost 5 bases and 3 bases, in that order; junction bases with no gene match: 4.

This chain links TRBV9 with TRBJ1-2; D is possibly TRBD1 (5 bases). The CDR3 covers 15 residues. Trimming took off 3 bases at V and 8 bases at J, with 20 bases between the two ends. Germline V gene sequence: CDR1 SGDLS, CDR2 YYNGEE. For the CDR3, the DNA is TGTGCCAGCAGCGCCGGACAAGGAAGAACGGGCGGCTACACCTTC. Residues: CASSAGQGRTGGYTF.

This chain links TRBV28 with TRBJ2-5; TRBD2 is a possible D gene (7 bases). CDR3 length: 14 residues. The V end was cut by 3 bases, the J end by 2 bases, with 10 bases between. Germline V CDR1 and CDR2: MDHEN, SYDVKM. The CDR3 nucleotides are TGTGCCAGCAGTTTCGGGGGGCCGCAAGAGACCCAGTACTTC. Translated, it gives CASSFGGPQETQYF.

The rearrangement joins TRBV27 to TRBJ2-4; possible D gene TRBD1, 6 bases. Trimming shortened V by 3 bases and J by 1 base, and 19 bases separated the two germline ends. The CDR3 is 18 amino acids. Germline CDR1 reads MNHEY; CDR2 reads SMNVEV (reference sequence). DNA for the CDR3: TGTGCCAGCAGTTTCCTGACAGGTAGTGATAGGGCCAAAAACATTCAGTACTTC. Translation gives CASSFLTGSDRAKNIQYF.

The gene calls are TRBV6-1 and TRBJ1-5, with D perhaps matching TRBD1 (6 bases). The CDR3 extends over 15 amino acids. Germline CDR1 and CDR2: MNHNS and SASEGT. Trimming removed 0 bases from V and 5 bases from J, with 11 bases in between. CDR3 amino acids: CASSEALDRYQPQHF. DNA for the CDR3: TGTGCCAGCAGTGAAGCTCTGGACAGATATCAGCCCCAGCATTTT.

The chain has TRBV27 and TRBJ1-5, with no clear D. The length of the CDR3 is 14 residues. CDR1 is MNHEY, CDR2 SMNVEV, per germline (reference sequence). Deletions cut 5 bases from V and 7 bases from J, with 15 bases between. The CDR3 spells CASSPSRSRQPQHF. The CDR3 DNA follows: TGTGCCAGCAGTCCCTCCCGATCTCGGCAGCCCCAGCATTTT.